Shown below are 15 T cell receptor beta chains from a single sample sequenced in a study of early T cells in non-severe SARS-CoV-2 infection. TCRdb recomputed calls from the 5' RACE reads with MiXCR, one row per CDR3 protein. In the table there are tens of thousands of distinct CDR3 sequences, 10% to 15% of which are singletons. Material for sequencing was whole blood. Receptors were obtained from an adult who was a healthcare worker with PCR-confirmed SARS-CoV-2 infection or an uninfected control (not recorded which).

This sequence joins TRBV5-5 and TRBJ2-3, with TRBD2 matching 11 bases. Germline CDR1 is SGHKS and CDR2 is YYEKEE (reference sequence). The V segment lost 4 bases and the J segment 2 bases; nucleotides outside the gene matches: 6. The CDR3 totals 16 residues. DNA of the CDR3: TGTGCCAGCAGCGCGATACTAGCGGGGGCCACAGATACGCAGTATTTT. The encoded protein is CASSAILAGATDTQYF.

This clonotype showed up just a few times. The V call is TRBV20-1, the J call TRBJ1-2; no firm D call. Germline V gene sequence: CDR1 DFQATT, CDR2 SNEGSKA (reference sequence). The CDR3 extends over 14 amino acids. Trimming stripped 1 base from V and 2 bases from J, with 11 bases between. CDR3 sequence reads: CSARGPHPNYGYTF. In DNA form, the CDR3 reads TGCAGTGCTAGAGGGCCGCATCCCAACTATGGCTACACCTTC.

V usage is TRBV4-1 and J usage is TRBJ2-5, with D hard to call. The germline V and J ends were trimmed by 1 base and 2 bases, with 17 bases remaining between them. There are 17 residues in the CDR3. CDR1 MGHRA and CDR2 YSYEKL come from the germline V gene. The CDR3 bases are TGCGCCAGCAGCCAAGGATCGACCATGAAGCTACAAGAGACCCAGTACTTC. As protein: CASSQGSTMKLQETQYF.

This clonotype has just a few counts. The V call is TRBV6-6, the J call TRBJ2-7; no clear D. This CDR3 has 12 amino acids. Germline CDR1 is MNHNY and CDR2 is SVGAGI (reference sequence). The V end was cut by 2 bases, the J end by 4 bases, with 6 bases between. The CDR3 DNA sequence: TGTGCCAGCAGTTACCCCGATTACGAGCAGTACTTC. Translation: CASSYPDYEQYF.

This clonotype occurred a few times. The chain carries TRBV28 and TRBJ1-2; possible D gene TRBD1, 6 bases. V gave up 5 bases and J gave up 5 bases, with 15 bases separating them. CDR1 and CDR2 (germline): MDHEN, SYDVKM. This CDR3 has 14 residues. This CDR3 is CASSPRGNFYGYTF. The DNA of the CDR3 is TGTGCCAGCAGTCCCAGGGGAAACTTTTATGGCTACACCTTC.

Only a few counts were recorded for this clonotype. The chain carries TRBV6-6 and TRBJ1-6; no clear D. The CDR3 has 18 residues. Germline V gene data show CDR1 as MNHNY and CDR2 as SVGAGI (reference sequence). Trimming cost V 2 bases and J 8 bases, with 22 bases left between them. In nucleotides, the CDR3 is TGTGCCAGCAGTTACGGGTCCGGTACCTCCGGAGGAGATTCACCCCTCCACTTT. Its translation: CASSYGSGTSGGDSPLHF.

The rearrangement uses TRBV18 and TRBJ1-5; D might be TRBD1 (5 bases). CDR1 is KGHSH, CDR2 LQKENI, per germline. CDR3 length: 15 residues. Trimming removed 5 bases at V and 4 bases at J, with 15 bases between. The CDR3 is CASSSSGTNNQPQHF. The CDR3, as DNA: TGTGCCAGCTCATCTTCCGGGACTAATAATCAGCCCCAGCATTTT.

The rearrangement uses TRBV27 and TRBJ2-5; TRBD2 matches 7 bases. Losses at the gene ends were 10 bases for V and 4 bases for J; bases not matched to a gene: 15. The CDR3 consists of 15 residues. The V gene's germline CDR1 is MNHEY and CDR2 SMNVEV (reference sequence). The CDR3 is CATSGVSGSPETQYF. The CDR3 nucleotides are TGTGCCACCTCCGGGGTTAGCGGGTCGCCAGAGACCCAGTACTTC.

This clonotype was recorded a few times. The chain employs TRBV7-9 and TRBJ2-1, with TRBD1 matching over 9 bases. This CDR3 has 14 amino acids. CDR1 is SEHNR, CDR2 FQNEAQ, per germline (reference sequence). Trimming took 4 bases from V and 5 from J; bases not matched to a gene: 3. As DNA, the CDR3 is TGTGCCAGCAGCTCGGGACAGGGCCACAATGAGCAGTTCTTC. Translated, it gives CASSSGQGHNEQFF.

There are a few counts of this clonotype. The chain recombines TRBV11-2 with TRBJ2-4, with TRBD1 as a possible D gene (6 bases). V was cut by 0 bases and J by 0 bases, with 15 bases left in between. CDR1 and CDR2 from the germline V gene are SGHAT and FQNNGV. This CDR3 contains 18 residues. CDR3 amino acids: CASSLEQGNLLAKNIQYF. The CDR3 nucleotides are TGTGCCAGCAGCTTAGAGCAGGGGAACCTGCTAGCCAAAAACATTCAGTACTTC.

This clonotype has more than one count but fewer than ten. V usage is TRBV28 and J usage is TRBJ1-6; the match to TRBD1 covers 8 bases. The CDR3 loop spans 15 amino acids. The germline V gene encodes CDR1 MDHEN and CDR2 SYDVKM. Trimming took 6 bases from V and 5 from J; bases not matched to a gene: 6. CDR3 bases: TGTGCCAGCAGCCTCCCGGACAGGGATAATTCACCCCTCCACTTT. Translation: CASSLPDRDNSPLHF.

The J gene is TRBJ2-3, the V gene TRBV6-2 or TRBV6-3; maybe TRBD2 (5 bases). The CDR3 covers 14 residues. Trimming stripped 2 bases from V and 2 bases from J, with 8 bases between. CDR1 and CDR2 (germline): MNHEY, SVGEGT. In DNA, the CDR3 is TGTGCCAGCAGTTACCCCGGGGACACAGATACGCAGTATTTT. Translation: CASSYPGDTDTQYF.

Of note for this clonotype: A clone one base away is much larger, so this may be a read error. The chain joins TRBV6-5 to TRBJ2-7, with TRBD2 as a possible D gene (6 bases). CDR1 is MNHEY, CDR2 SVGAGI, per germline. The CDR3 sequence is 15 residues long. In DNA form, the CDR3 reads TGTTCCAGCAGTTACTCCCTAGCGAGCTCCTACGAGCAGTACTTC. This gives the protein CSSSYSLASSYEQYF.

This clonotype was picked up a small number of times. The chain uses TRBV5-1 and TRBJ2-7, with D tentatively TRBD2 (6 bases). CDR3 length: 14 residues. Germline CDR1 is SGHRS and CDR2 is YFSETQ. With 7 bases removed from V and 0 bases from J, the gap between germline ends came to 14 bases. The CDR3 DNA reads TGCGCCAGCGGGACTGCGGCGAGCTCCTACGAGCAGTACTTC. As protein: CASGTAASSYEQYF.

This clonotype was detected ten times or more. The chain combines TRBV7-6 with TRBJ2-4; 7 nucleotides match TRBD2. The germline gives CDR1 SGHVS, CDR2 FNYEAQ. After removal of 1 base from V and 1 base from J, the junction contained 10 bases not matched to a gene. The CDR3 totals 18 residues. The CDR3 nucleotides are TGTGCCAGCAGCTTAGAGGTTGGTGGGAGGGCCGCCAAAAACATTCAGTACTTC. Translation gives CASSLEVGGRAAKNIQYF.